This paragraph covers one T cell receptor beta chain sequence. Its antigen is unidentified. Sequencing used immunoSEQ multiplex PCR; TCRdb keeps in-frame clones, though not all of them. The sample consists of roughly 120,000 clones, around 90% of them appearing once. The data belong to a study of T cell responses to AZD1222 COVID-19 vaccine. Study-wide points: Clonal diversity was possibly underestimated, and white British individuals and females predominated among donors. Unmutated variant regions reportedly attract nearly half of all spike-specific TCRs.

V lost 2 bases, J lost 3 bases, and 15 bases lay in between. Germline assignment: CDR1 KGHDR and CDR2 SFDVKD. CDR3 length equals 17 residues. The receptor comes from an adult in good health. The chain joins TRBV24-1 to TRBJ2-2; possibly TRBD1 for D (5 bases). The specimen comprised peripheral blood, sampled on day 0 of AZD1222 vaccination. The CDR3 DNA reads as TGTGCCACCAGTGATTGGCGCCAGGGTATAGACACCGGGGAGCTGTTTTTT. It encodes CATSDWRQGIDTGELFF.